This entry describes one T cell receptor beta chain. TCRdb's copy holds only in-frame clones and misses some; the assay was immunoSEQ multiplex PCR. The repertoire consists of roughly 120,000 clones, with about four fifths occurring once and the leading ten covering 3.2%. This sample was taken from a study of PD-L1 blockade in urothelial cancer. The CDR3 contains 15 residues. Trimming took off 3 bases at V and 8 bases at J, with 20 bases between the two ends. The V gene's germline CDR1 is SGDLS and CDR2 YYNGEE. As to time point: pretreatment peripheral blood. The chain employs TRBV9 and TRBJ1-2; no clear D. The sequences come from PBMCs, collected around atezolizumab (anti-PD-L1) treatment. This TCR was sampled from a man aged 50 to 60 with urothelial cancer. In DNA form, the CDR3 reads TGTGCCAGCAGCGCAGCGGTCTCGGGGTTTCGGGGCTACACCTTC. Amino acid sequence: CASSAAVSGFRGYTF.